This TCR beta chain was sequenced during a study of cytomegalovirus exposure and HLA in healthy donors. Study-level information: Genetic ancestry analysis placed over 75% of the roughly 400 donors that were genotyped in the Caucasian-associated cluster. Study results and caveats: Differences between HLA loci emerged in a later analysis of TCR association rates, with DRB1 most and HLA-C fewest. Later genetic work tied a missense DCLRE1C variant to beta-chain V and J trimming. Previously analyzed data showed that most TCR beta V segments were productive at a frequency of about 87% or about 30%.

This CDR3 comprises 16 residues. V shed 4 bases and J shed 2 bases, with 15 bases lying between them. The germline V gene encodes CDR1 KGHSH and CDR2 LQKENI. The PCR employed 60 Vbeta primers together with 13 Jbeta primers. Some clones are missing from TCRdb's copy, which holds only in-frame ones; the method was immunoSEQ multiplex PCR. This table holds about 200,000 clones, 60% to 85% found once. Notes on this clone: The antigen remains undetermined.

The gene calls are TRBV18 and TRBJ1-5; D is ambiguous. Sequencing was carried out using PBMCs. The source is a man between 35 and 55 years old in good health and CMV-seronegative. The CDR3 spells CASSHSLNGRNQPQHF. The CDR3 region has the DNA TGTGCCAGCTCACATTCTCTAAATGGGCGCAATCAGCCCCAGCATTTT.